This paragraph covers one TCR beta chain sequence. Some clones are missing from TCRdb's copy, which holds only in-frame ones; the method was immunoSEQ multiplex PCR. The sample shows about 98,000 clones, 65% to 85% of them seen only once. Germline V gene lookup returns CDR1 MDHEN and CDR2 SYDVKM. The trim removed 5 bases at V and 5 bases at J, leaving 4 bases unmatched. The CDR3 sequence is 14 residues long. This entry belongs to a study of blood T cell repertoires in COVID-19. Sequencing was done on a sample of peripheral blood. This rearrangement joins TRBV28 to TRBJ1-5; TRBD1 aligns across 9 bases. The clonotype comes from an elderly woman with acute or convalescent COVID-19. CDR3 protein: CASSRGQGHQPQHF. The CDR3 region has the DNA TGTGCCAGCAGTAGGGGACAGGGCCATCAGCCCCAGCATTTT.